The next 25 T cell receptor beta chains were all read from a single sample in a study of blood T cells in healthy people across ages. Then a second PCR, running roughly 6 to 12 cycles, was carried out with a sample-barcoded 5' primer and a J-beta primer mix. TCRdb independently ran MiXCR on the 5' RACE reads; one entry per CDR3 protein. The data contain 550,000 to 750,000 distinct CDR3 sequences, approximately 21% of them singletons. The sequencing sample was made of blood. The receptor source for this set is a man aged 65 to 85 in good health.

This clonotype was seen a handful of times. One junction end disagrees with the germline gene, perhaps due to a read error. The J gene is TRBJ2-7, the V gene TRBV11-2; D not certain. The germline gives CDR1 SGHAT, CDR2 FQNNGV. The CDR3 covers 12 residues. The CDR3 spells CTSSLESAGQYF. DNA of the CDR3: TGTACCAGCAGCTTAGAATCGGCAGGGCAGTACTTC.

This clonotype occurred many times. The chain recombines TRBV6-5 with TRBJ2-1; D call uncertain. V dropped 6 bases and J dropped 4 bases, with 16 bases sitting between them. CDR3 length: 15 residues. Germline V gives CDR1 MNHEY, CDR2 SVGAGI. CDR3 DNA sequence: TGTGCCAGCAGGCCAGCAATAAATCAATACAATGAGCAGTTCTTC. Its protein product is CASRPAINQYNEQFF.

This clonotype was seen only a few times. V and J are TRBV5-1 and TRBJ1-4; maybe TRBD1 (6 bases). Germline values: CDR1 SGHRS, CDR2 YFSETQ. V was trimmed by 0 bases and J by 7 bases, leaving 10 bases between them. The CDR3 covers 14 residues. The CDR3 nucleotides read TGCGCCAGCAGCTTGGACAGGGAGGTTGAAAAACTGTTTTTT. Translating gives CASSLDREVEKLFF.

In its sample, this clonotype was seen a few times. The DNA for the CDR3 is TGTGCCAGCAGTCTCGAAAGGGCCAAAGAGACCCAGTACTTC. Protein: CASSLERAKETQYF. V gene TRBV12-3 or TRBV12-4 combines with J gene TRBJ2-5; D remains unclear. This CDR3 region has 14 residues. V lost 5 bases and J 3 bases, leaving 13 bases between the germline ends.

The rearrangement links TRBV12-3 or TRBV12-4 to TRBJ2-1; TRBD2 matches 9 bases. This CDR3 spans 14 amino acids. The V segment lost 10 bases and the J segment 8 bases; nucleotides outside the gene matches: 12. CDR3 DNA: TGTGCCACCAGGATGGGCGGGAGGGCCGATGAGCAGTTCTTC. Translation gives CATRMGGRADEQFF.

The CDR3 region has the DNA TGCGCCAGCAGCTTAGGCGGGAGCATGAGGTACGAGCAGTACTTC. It codes for CASSLGGSMRYEQYF. The V call is TRBV5-1, the J call TRBJ2-1; 7 bases line up with TRBD2. The J call may be faulty, since TRBJ2-7 better matches the DNA end. CDR1 is SGHRS and CDR2 is YFSETQ in the germline V gene. This CDR3 has 15 residues.

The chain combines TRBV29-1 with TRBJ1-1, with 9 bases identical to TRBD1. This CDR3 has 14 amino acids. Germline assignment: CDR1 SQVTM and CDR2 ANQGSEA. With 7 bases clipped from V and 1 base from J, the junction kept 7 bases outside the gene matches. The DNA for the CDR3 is TGCAGCGCCCGCGGGGGACAGGGGAACACTGAAGCTTTCTTT. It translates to CSARGGQGNTEAFF.

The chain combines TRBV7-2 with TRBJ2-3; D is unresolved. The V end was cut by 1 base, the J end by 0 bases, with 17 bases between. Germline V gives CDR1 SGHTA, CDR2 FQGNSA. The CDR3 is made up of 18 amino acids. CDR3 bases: TGTGCCAGCAGCTTAGTTGTCCGGGTTGGAGTTAGCACAGATACGCAGTATTTT. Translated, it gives CASSLVVRVGVSTDTQYF.

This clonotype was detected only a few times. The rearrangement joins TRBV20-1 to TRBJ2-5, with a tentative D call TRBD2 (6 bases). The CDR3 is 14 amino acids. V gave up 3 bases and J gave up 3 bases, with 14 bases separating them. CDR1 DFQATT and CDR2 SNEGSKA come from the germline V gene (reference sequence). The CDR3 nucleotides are TGCAGTGCTAGTATCGGGACTGGGGAAGAGACCCAGTACTTC. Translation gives CSASIGTGEETQYF.

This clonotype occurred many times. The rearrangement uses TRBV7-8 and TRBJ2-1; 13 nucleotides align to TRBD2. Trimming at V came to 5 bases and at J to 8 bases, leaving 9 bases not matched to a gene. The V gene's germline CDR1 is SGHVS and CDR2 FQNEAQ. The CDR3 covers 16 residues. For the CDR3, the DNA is TGTGCCAGCAGCCCGCCTACTAGCGGGAGGGCCTATGAGCAGTTCTTC. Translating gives CASSPPTSGRAYEQFF.

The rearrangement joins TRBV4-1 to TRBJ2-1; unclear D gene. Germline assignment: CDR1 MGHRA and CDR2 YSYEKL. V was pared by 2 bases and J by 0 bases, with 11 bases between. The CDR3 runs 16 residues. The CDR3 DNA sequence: TGCGCCAGCAGCCAACTTGACATGATCTCCTACAATGAGCAGTTCTTC. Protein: CASSQLDMISYNEQFF.

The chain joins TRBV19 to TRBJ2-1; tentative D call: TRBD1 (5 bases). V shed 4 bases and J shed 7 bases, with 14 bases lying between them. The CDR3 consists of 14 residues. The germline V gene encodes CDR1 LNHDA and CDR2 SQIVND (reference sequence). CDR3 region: CASSTLGALNEQFF. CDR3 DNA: TGTGCCAGTAGTACATTAGGGGCACTGAATGAGCAGTTCTTC.

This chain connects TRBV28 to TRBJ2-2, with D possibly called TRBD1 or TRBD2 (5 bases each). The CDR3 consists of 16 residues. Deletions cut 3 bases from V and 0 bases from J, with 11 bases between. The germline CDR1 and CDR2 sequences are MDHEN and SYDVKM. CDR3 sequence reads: CASSFGTKSNTGELFF. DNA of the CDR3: TGTGCCAGCAGTTTTGGGACGAAATCGAACACCGGGGAGCTGTTTTTT.

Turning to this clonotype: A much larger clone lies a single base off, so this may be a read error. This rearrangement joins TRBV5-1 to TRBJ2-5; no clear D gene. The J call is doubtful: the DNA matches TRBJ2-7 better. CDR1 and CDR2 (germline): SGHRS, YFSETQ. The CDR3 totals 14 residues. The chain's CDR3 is CAGSLEGSSYEQYF. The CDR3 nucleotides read TGCGCCGGCAGCTTGGAAGGTAGTAGCTACGAGCAGTACTTC.

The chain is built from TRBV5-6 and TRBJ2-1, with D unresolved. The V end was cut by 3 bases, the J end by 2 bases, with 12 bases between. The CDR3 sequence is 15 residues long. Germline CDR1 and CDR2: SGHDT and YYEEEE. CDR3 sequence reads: CASSSRLVPYNEQFF. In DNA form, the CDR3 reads TGTGCCAGCAGCTCCCGGCTAGTACCCTACAATGAGCAGTTCTTC.

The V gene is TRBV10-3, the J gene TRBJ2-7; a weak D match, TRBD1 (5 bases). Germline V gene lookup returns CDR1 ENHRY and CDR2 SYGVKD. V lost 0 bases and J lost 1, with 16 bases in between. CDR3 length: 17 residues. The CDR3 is CAISESNTGWGSYEQYF. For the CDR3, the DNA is TGTGCCATCAGTGAGTCCAACACAGGTTGGGGTTCCTACGAGCAGTACTTC.

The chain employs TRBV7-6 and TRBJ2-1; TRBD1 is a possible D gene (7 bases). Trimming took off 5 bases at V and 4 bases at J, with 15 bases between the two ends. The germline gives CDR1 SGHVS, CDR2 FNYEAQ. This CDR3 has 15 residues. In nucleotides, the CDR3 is TGTGCCAGCAGCCCAGGGGGGACGCTTTACAATGAGCAGTTCTTC. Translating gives CASSPGGTLYNEQFF.

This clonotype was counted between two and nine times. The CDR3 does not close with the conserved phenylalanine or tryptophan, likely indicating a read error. In DNA form, the CDR3 reads TGTGCCATCAGTGCACGTGGACACACTGAAGCTTTCCTT. Translated, it gives CAISARGHTEAFL. The chain recombines TRBV10-3 with TRBJ1-1; D unresolved. Trimming removed 4 bases at V and 3 bases at J, with 9 bases between. This CDR3 is 13 amino acids long. The germline V gene encodes CDR1 ENHRY and CDR2 SYGVKD.

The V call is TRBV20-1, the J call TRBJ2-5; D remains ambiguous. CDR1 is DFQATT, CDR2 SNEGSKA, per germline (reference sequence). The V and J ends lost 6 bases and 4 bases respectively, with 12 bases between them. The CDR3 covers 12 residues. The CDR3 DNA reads TGCAGTGCCATTCCTCAGGCAGAGACCCAGTACTTC. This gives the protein CSAIPQAETQYF.

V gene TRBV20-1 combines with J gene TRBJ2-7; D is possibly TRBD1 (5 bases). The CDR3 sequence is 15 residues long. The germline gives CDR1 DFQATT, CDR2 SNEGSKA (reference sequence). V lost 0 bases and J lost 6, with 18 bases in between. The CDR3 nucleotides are TGCAGTGCTAGAGATCTGGGCGCAGGGCCGGTCGAGCAGTACTTC. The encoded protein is CSARDLGAGPVEQYF.

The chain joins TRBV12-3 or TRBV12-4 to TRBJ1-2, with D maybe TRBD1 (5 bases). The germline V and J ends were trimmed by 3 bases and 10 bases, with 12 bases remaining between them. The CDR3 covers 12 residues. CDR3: CASSFGQGFYTF. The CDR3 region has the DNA TGTGCCAGCAGTTTCGGGCAGGGTTTCTACACCTTC.

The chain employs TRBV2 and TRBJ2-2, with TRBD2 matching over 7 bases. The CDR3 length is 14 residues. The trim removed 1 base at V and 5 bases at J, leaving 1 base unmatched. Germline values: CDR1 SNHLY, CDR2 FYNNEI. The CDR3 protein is CASSEVGGTGELFF. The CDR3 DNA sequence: TGTGCCAGCAGTGAAGTCGGGGGGACCGGGGAGCTGTTTTTT.

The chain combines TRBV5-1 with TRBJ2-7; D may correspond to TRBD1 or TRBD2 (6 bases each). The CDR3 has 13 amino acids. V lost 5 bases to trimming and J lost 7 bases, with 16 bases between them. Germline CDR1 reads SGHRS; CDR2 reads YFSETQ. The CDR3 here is CASSRTAAGEQYF. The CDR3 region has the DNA TGCGCCAGCAGTAGGACAGCGGCGGGGGAGCAGTACTTC.

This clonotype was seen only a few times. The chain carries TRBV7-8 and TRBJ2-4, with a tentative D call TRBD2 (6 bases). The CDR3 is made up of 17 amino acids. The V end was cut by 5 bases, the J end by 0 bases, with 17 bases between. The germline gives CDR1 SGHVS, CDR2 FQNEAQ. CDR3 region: CASSGSGTLLAKNIQYF. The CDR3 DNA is TGTGCCAGCAGCGGATCCGGGACTCTCTTAGCCAAAAACATTCAGTACTTC.

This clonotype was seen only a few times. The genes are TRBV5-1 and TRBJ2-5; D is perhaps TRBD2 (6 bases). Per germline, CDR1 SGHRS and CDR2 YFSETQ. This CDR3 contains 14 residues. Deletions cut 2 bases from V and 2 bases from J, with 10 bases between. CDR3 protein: CASSFMDYQETQYF. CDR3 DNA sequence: TGCGCCAGCAGCTTCATGGACTATCAAGAGACCCAGTACTTC. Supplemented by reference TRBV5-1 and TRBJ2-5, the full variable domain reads KAGVTQTPRYLIKTRGQQVTLSCSPISGHRSVSWYQQTPGQGLQFLFEYFSETQRNKGNFPGRFSGRQFSNSRSEMNVSTLELGDSALYLCASSFMDYQETQYFGPGTRLLVL.